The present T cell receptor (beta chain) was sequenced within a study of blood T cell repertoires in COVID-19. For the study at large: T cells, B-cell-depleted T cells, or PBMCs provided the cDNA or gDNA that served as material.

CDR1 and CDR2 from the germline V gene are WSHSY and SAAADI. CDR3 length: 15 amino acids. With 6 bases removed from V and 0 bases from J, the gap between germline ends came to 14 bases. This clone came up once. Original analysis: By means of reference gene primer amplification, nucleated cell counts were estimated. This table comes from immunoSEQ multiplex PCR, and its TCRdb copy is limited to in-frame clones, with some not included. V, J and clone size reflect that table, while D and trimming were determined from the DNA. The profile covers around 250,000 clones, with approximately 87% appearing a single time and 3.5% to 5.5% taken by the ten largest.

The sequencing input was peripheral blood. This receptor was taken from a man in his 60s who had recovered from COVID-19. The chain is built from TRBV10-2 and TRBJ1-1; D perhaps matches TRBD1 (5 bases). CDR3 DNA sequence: TGCGCCAGCAGGGGTGGGGCAGGAATGAACACTGAAGCTTTCTTT. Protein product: CASRGGAGMNTEAFF.